Here is one TCR beta chain with its context. The antigen is undetermined. The data were taken from a study of Ad26.COV2.S vaccination and SARS-CoV-2 variants. The V segment lost 4 bases and the J segment 2 bases; nucleotides outside the gene matches: 9. CDR1 and CDR2 (germline): SGHNT, YYREEE (reference sequence). The CDR3 is made up of 17 amino acids. Profiling relied on immunoSEQ multiplex PCR, and the TCRdb table lists in-frame clones only, not all of them. Of 85,000 to 95,000 clones detected, under 90% appear once; the ten largest clones hold roughly 15%. General study points: Those who received vaccine or placebo ended up with similar non-spike TCR breadth. CD8+ and CD4+ T cells specific for spike reportedly responded with substantial breadth after vaccination.

V and J are TRBV5-4 and TRBJ2-2; 9 bases agree with TRBD1. The TCR originated in a human donor who had recovered from COVID-19. Specimen: peripheral blood, collected after recovery from COVID-19. CDR3 region: CASSILPGQGNTGELFF. CDR3 nucleotides: TGTGCCAGCAGCATACTCCCGGGACAGGGTAACACCGGGGAGCTGTTTTTT.